The TCR beta chain described here comes from a study of a mutant IDH1 vaccine in newly diagnosed glioma. Study as a whole: Vaccination started 4-6 weeks after radiotherapy alone, or with temozolomide cycles. The timing of visit V12 was week 35, and that of visit V13 was week 47.

Germline values: CDR1 SGHRS, CDR2 YFSETQ. The CDR3 is 17 amino acids. The V gene end was trimmed by 3 bases and the J gene end by 7 bases; junction bases not matched to a gene: 13. Stated time point: week 47, end of study. A 20-mer mutant IDH1 peptide at 300 ug was injected subcutaneously with topical imiquimod. In regard to this clone: Its antigen is still unknown.

Using immunoSEQ multiplex PCR, the repertoire was profiled, and TCRdb retains in-frame clones only, with some absent. The sample holds 30,000 to 45,000 clones, 75% seen once. The chain carries TRBV5-1 and TRBJ2-2; 9 bases align to TRBD2. Sequencing used PBMCs, obtained from a glioma patient whose treatment included an IDH1 peptide vaccine. This receptor was obtained from a man aged 40-49 years with glioma. The CDR3 loop is CASSSLAGRRDSGELFF. CDR3 DNA: TGCGCCAGCAGCTCCCTAGCGGGACGGAGAGATAGCGGGGAGCTGTTTTTT. The entire variable domain, with the rest obtained from reference TRBV5-1 and TRBJ2-2, is as follows: KAGVTQTPRYLIKTRGQQVTLSCSPISGHRSVSWYQQTPGQGLQFLFEYFSETQRNKGNFPGRFSGRQFSNSRSEMNVSTLELGDSALYLCASSSLAGRRDSGELFFGEGSRLTVL.